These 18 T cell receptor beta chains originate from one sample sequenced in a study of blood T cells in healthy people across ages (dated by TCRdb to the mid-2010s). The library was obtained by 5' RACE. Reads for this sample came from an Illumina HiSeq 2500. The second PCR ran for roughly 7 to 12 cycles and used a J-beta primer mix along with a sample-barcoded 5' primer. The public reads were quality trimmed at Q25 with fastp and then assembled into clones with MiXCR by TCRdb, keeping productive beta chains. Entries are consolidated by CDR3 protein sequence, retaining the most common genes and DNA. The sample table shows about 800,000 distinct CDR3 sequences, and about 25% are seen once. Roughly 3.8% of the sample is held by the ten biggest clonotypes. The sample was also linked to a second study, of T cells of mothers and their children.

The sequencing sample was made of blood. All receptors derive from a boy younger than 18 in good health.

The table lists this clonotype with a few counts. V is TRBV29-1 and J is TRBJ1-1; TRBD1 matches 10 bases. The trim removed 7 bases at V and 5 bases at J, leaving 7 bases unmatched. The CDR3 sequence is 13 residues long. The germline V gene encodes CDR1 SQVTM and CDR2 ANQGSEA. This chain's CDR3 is CSGGTGVGTEAFF. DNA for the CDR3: TGCAGCGGCGGGACAGGGGTCGGTACTGAAGCTTTCTTT. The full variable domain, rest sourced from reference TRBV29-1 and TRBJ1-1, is SAVISQKPSRDICQRGTSLTIQCQVDSQVTMMFWYRQQPGQSLTLIATANQGSEATYESGFVIDKFPISRPNLTFSTLTVSNMSPEDSSIYLCSGGTGVGTEAFFGQGTRLTVV.

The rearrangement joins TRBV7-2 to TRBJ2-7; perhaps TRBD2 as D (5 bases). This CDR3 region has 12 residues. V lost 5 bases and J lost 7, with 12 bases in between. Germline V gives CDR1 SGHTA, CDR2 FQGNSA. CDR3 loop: CASSPPAGEQYF. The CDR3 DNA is TGTGCCAGCAGCCCCCCCGCGGGTGAGCAGTACTTC.

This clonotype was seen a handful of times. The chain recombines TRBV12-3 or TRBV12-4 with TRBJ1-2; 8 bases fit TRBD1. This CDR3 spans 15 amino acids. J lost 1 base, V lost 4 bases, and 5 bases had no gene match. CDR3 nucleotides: TGTGCCAGCAGTTCCTGGACAGGGTATAACTATGGCTACACCTTC. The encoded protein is CASSSWTGYNYGYTF.

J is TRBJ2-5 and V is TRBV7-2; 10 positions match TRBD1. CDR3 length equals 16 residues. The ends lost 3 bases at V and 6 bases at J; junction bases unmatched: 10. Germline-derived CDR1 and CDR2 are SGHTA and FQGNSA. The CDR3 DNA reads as TGTGCCAGCAGCTTCGGGACAGGGGTTACGGTAAAGACCCAGTACTTC. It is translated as CASSFGTGVTVKTQYF.

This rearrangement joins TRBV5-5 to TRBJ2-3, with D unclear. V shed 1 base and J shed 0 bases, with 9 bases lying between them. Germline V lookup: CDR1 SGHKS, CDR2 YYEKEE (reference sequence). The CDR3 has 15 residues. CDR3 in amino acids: CASSLRGYSTDTQYF. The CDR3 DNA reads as TGTGCCAGCAGCTTGAGAGGCTACAGCACAGATACGCAGTATTTT.

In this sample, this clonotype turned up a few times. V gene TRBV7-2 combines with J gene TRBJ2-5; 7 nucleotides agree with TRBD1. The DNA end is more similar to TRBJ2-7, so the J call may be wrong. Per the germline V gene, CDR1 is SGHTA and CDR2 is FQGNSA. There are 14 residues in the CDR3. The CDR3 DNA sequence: TGTGCCAGCAGCTCTTACGGGACAGCGTACGAGCAGTACTTC. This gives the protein CASSSYGTAYEQYF.

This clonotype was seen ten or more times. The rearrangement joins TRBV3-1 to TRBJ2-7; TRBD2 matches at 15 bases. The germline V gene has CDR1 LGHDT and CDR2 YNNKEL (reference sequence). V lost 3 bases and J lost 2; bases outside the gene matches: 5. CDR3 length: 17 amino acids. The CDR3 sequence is CASSQGLAGGTTYEQYF. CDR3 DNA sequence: TGTGCCAGCAGCCAGGGACTAGCGGGAGGTACCACCTACGAGCAGTACTTC.

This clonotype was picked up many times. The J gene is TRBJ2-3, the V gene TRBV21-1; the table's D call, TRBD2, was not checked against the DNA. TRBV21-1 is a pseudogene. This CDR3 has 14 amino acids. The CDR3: CASTHLPETKTQYF. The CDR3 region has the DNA TGTGCCAGCACCCACCTCCCCGAGACGAAGACGCAGTATTTT.

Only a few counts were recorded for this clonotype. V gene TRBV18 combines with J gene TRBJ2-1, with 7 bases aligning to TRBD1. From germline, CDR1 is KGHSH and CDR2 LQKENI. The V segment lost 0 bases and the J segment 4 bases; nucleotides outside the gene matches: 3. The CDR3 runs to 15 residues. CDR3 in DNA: TGTGCCAGCTCACCACCGGGACAGCTTTACAATGAGCAGTTCTTC. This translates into CASSPPGQLYNEQFF. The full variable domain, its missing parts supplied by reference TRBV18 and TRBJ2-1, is NAGVMQNPRHLVRRRGQEARLRCSPMKGHSHVYWYRQLPEEGLKFMVYLQKENIIDESGMPKERFSAEFPKEGPSILRIQQVVRGDSAAYFCASSPPGQLYNEQFFGPGTRLTVL.

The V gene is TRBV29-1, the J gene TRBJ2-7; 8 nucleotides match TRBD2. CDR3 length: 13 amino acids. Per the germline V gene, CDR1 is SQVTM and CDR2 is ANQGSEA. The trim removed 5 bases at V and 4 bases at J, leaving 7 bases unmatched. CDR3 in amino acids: CSVMTSETYEQYF. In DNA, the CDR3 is TGCAGCGTTATGACTAGCGAGACATACGAGCAGTACTTC.

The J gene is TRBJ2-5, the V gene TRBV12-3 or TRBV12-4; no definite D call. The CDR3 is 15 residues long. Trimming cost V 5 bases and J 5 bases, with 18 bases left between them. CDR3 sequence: CASSPLRREGETQYF. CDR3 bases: TGTGCCAGCAGTCCCCTTCGGAGAGAAGGGGAGACCCAGTACTTC.

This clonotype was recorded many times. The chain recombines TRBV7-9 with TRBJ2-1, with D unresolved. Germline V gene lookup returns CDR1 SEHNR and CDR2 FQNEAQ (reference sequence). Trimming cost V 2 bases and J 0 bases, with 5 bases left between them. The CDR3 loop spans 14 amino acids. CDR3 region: CASSLTDSYNEQFF. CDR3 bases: TGTGCCAGCAGCTTAACCGACTCCTACAATGAGCAGTTCTTC. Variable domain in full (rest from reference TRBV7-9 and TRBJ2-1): DTGVSQNPRHKITKRGQNVTFRCDPISEHNRLYWYRQTLGQGPEFLTYFQNEAQLEKSRLLSDRFSAERPKGSFSTLEIQRTEQGDSAMYLCASSLTDSYNEQFFGPGTRLTVL.

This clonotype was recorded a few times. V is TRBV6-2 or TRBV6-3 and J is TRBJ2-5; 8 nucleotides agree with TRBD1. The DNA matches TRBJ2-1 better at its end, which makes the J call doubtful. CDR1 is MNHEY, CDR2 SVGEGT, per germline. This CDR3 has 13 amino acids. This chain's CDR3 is CASSYQGAYEQFF. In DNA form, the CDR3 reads TGTGCCAGCAGTTATCAGGGGGCGTATGAGCAGTTCTTC.

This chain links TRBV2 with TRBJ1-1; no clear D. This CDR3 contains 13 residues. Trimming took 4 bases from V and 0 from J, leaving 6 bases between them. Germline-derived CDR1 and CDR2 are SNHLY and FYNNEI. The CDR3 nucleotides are TGTGCCAGCAGTGCCCAGATGAACACTGAAGCTTTCTTT. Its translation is CASSAQMNTEAFF.

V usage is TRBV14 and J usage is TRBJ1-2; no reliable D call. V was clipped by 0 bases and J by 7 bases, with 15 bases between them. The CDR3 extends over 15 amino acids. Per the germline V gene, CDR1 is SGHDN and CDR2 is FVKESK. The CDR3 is CASSQEAPGRSGYTF. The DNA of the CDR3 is TGTGCCAGCAGCCAAGAGGCCCCGGGAAGAAGTGGCTACACCTTC.

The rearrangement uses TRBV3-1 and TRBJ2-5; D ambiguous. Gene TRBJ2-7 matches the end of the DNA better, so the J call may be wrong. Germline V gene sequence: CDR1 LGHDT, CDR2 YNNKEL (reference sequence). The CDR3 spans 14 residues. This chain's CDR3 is CASSQSEPYYEQYF. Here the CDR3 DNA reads TGTGCCAGCAGCCAGTCCGAACCCTACTACGAGCAGTACTTC.

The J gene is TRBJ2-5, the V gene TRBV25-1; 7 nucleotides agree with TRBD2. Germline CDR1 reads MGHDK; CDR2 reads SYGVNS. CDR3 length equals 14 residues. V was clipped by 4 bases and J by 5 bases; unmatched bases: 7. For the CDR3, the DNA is TGTGCCAGCAGTGGCGACGGGGGGTTCGAGACCCAGTACTTC. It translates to CASSGDGGFETQYF.

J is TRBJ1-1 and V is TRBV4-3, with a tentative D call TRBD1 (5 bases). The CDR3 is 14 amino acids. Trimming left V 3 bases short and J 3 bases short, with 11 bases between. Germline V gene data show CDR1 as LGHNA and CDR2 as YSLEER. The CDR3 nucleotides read TGCGCCAGCAGCCACCCAGGGTTGCACACTGAAGCTTTCTTT. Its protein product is CASSHPGLHTEAFF.